This T cell receptor (beta chain) was observed in a study of blood T cell repertoires in COVID-19. Study background: T cells, B-cell-depleted T cells, or PBMCs supplied cDNA or gDNA.

In the original analysis: The assay estimated nucleated cells by amplifying reference gene primers. Profiling relied on immunoSEQ multiplex PCR, and the TCRdb table lists in-frame clones only, not all of them. That table supplies the V and J calls and clone size; D and trimming were determined from the DNA. The table includes approximately 210,000 clones, around 75% detected once. The CDR3 consists of 13 residues. Trimming shortened V by 0 bases and J by 10 bases, and 7 bases separated the two germline ends. CDR1 and CDR2 (germline): SGHDN, FVKESK. The sequencing input was peripheral blood. The TCR was taken from a human donor in a cohort sampled during active COVID-19. The chain employs TRBV14 and TRBJ1-6, with a tentative D call TRBD1 (5 bases). The CDR3 here is CASSQEWGSPLHF. Written as DNA, the CDR3 is TGTGCCAGCAGCCAAGAATGGGGCTCACCCCTCCACTTT.